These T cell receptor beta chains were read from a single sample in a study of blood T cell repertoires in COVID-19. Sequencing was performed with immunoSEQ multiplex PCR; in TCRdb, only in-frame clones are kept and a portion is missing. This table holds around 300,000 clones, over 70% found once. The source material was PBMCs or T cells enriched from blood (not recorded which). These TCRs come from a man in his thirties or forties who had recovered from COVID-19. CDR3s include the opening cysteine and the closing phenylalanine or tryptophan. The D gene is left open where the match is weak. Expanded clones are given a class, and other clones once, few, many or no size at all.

CDR3 protein: CASSGGVVGSPLHF; CDR3 DNA: TGTGCCAGCAGCGGAGGGGTAGTCGGGTCACCCCTCCACTTT; V gene: TRBV28; D gene: NA; clone size: NA; J gene: TRBJ1-6
CDR3 protein: CASNPGLESTGELFF; CDR3 DNA: TGCGCCAGCAATCCGGGACTAGAGAGCACCGGGGAGCTGTTTTTT; V gene: TRBV10-1; D gene: TRBD2; clone size: few; J gene: TRBJ2-2
CDR3 protein: CASSLARVSSYNEQFF; CDR3 DNA: TGTGCCAGCAGCTTAGCCAGGGTTAGCTCCTACAATGAGCAGTTCTTC; V gene: TRBV7-2; D gene: NA; clone size: NA; J gene: TRBJ2-1
CDR3 protein: CATSDLGRGGGYTF; CDR3 DNA: TGTGCCACCAGTGATTTGGGTCGGGGAGGAGGCTACACCTTC; V gene: TRBV24-1; D gene: NA; clone size: NA; J gene: TRBJ1-2
CDR3 protein: CASSEGRGAHSPLHF; CDR3 DNA: TGTGCCAGCAGTGAAGGTCGGGGGGCCCATTCACCCCTCCACTTT; V gene: TRBV6-1; D gene: NA; clone size: NA; J gene: TRBJ1-6
CDR3 protein: CASSSRGTGLTEAFF; CDR3 DNA: TGTGCCAGCAGTTCTCGCGGGACAGGGTTAACTGAAGCTTTCTTT; V gene: TRBV28; D gene: TRBD1; clone size: NA; J gene: TRBJ1-1
CDR3 protein: CASSWGQDNQPQHF; CDR3 DNA: TGTGCCAGCAGCTGGGGACAGGACAATCAGCCCCAGCATTTT; V gene: TRBV13; D gene: TRBD1; clone size: NA; J gene: TRBJ1-5
CDR3 protein: CASSTFPNTGGDGTGELFF; CDR3 DNA: TGTGCCAGCAGCACCTTCCCAAATACAGGGGGCGACGGCACCGGGGAGCTGTTTTTT; V gene: TRBV28; D gene: TRBD1; clone size: NA; J gene: TRBJ2-2
CDR3 protein: CASSTPIGGLAEAFF; CDR3 DNA: TGTGCCAGTAGCACTCCCATCGGGGGGCTGGCTGAAGCTTTCTTT; V gene: TRBV19; D gene: NA; clone size: NA; J gene: TRBJ1-1
CDR3 protein: CASRPQVGAYGYTF; CDR3 DNA: TGCGCCAGCCGCCCCCAGGTAGGCGCCTATGGCTACACCTTC; V gene: TRBV5-1; D gene: NA; clone size: NA; J gene: TRBJ1-2
CDR3 protein: CASSLGGLQETQYF; CDR3 DNA: TGTGCCAGCAGCTTAGGGGGACTACAAGAGACCCAGTACTTC; V gene: TRBV11-2; D gene: TRBD2; clone size: NA; J gene: TRBJ2-5
CDR3 protein: CAWSRTSGGAYNEQFF; CDR3 DNA: TGTGCCTGGAGTAGGACTAGCGGGGGGGCCTACAATGAGCAGTTCTTC; V gene: TRBV30; D gene: TRBD2; clone size: NA; J gene: TRBJ2-1
CDR3 protein: CASSPRRGYYNEQFF; CDR3 DNA: TGTGCCAGTAGTCCGCGACGGGGATACTACAATGAGCAGTTCTTC; V gene: TRBV19; D gene: NA; clone size: NA; J gene: TRBJ2-1
CDR3 protein: CASSLRGTGETYEQYF; CDR3 DNA: TGTGCCAGCAGCTTGCGCGGGACAGGGGAAACCTACGAGCAGTACTTC; V gene: TRBV5-8; D gene: TRBD1; clone size: NA; J gene: TRBJ2-7
CDR3 protein: CASSYQAPVGTDTQYF; CDR3 DNA: TGTGCCAGCAGTTACCAGGCTCCAGTGGGCACAGATACGCAGTATTTT; V gene: TRBV6-5; D gene: NA; clone size: NA; J gene: TRBJ2-3
CDR3 protein: CASARSSAQGDTQYF; CDR3 DNA: TGCGCCAGCGCGCGTTCTAGCGCACAGGGGGATACGCAGTATTTT; V gene: TRBV5-1; D gene: NA; clone size: NA; J gene: TRBJ2-3
CDR3 protein: CASSQVGQGMGEQFF; CDR3 DNA: TGTGCCAGCAGCCAAGTAGGACAGGGGATGGGTGAGCAGTTCTTC; V gene: TRBV3-1/TRBV3-2; D gene: TRBD1; clone size: NA; J gene: TRBJ2-1
CDR3 protein: CASHDGSGESKNIQYF; CDR3 DNA: TGTGCCAGCCACGATGGGAGTGGGGAGAGCAAAAACATTCAGTACTTC; V gene: TRBV11-1; D gene: NA; clone size: NA; J gene: TRBJ2-4
CDR3 protein: CATQSGRGGNQPQHF; CDR3 DNA: TGTGCCACCCAGTCTGGCAGGGGAGGCAATCAGCCCCAGCATTTT; V gene: TRBV24-1; D gene: NA; clone size: NA; J gene: TRBJ1-5
CDR3 protein: CASSKTGVGYTF; CDR3 DNA: TGTGCCAGCAGTAAGACAGGGGTTGGCTACACCTTC; V gene: TRBV28; D gene: TRBD1; clone size: NA; J gene: TRBJ1-2
CDR3 protein: CASRPALAGITDTQYF; CDR3 DNA: TGCGCCAGCAGGCCAGCCCTAGCGGGGATCACAGATACGCAGTATTTT; V gene: TRBV5-1; D gene: TRBD2; clone size: NA; J gene: TRBJ2-3
CDR3 protein: CASSISPMNTEAFF; CDR3 DNA: TGTGCCAGTAGTATATCACCTATGAACACTGAAGCTTTCTTT; V gene: TRBV19; D gene: NA; clone size: NA; J gene: TRBJ1-1
CDR3 protein: CASSPLYLWGLDKTYEQYF; CDR3 DNA: TGTGCCAGCAGCCCGCTGTACCTTTGGGGGCTAGATAAGACCTACGAGCAGTACTTC; V gene: TRBV6-2/TRBV6-3; D gene: NA; clone size: NA; J gene: TRBJ2-7
CDR3 protein: CSASPRQSSYNEQFF; CDR3 DNA: TGCAGTGCTAGTCCCCGACAGAGCTCCTACAATGAGCAGTTCTTC; V gene: TRBV20-1; D gene: NA; clone size: NA; J gene: TRBJ2-1
CDR3 protein: CASSEGGFRSDTQYF; CDR3 DNA: TGTGCCAGCAGCGAGGGCGGTTTCCGATCAGATACGCAGTATTTT; V gene: TRBV7-2; D gene: NA; clone size: NA; J gene: TRBJ2-3
CDR3 protein: CASIRDSGETQYF; CDR3 DNA: TGTGCCAGCATACGGGACAGCGGAGAGACCCAGTACTTC; V gene: TRBV6-5; D gene: TRBD1; clone size: NA; J gene: TRBJ2-5
CDR3 protein: CASRLLAGGLNEQFF; CDR3 DNA: TGTGCCAGCAGGCTACTAGCGGGGGGGCTTAATGAGCAGTTCTTC; V gene: TRBV6-4; D gene: TRBD2; clone size: NA; J gene: TRBJ2-1
CDR3 protein: CASSGILAAYEQYF; CDR3 DNA: TGTGCCAGCAGCGGTATTCTAGCGGCCTACGAGCAGTACTTC; V gene: TRBV2; D gene: TRBD2; clone size: NA; J gene: TRBJ2-7
CDR3 protein: CATSRGQGPLEQYF; CDR3 DNA: TGTGCCACCAGCAGAGGCCAGGGGCCCCTCGAGCAGTACTTC; V gene: TRBV15; D gene: NA; clone size: NA; J gene: TRBJ2-7
CDR3 protein: CASSQDPGVFGNTIYF; CDR3 DNA: TGCGCCAGCAGCCAAGATCCCGGGGTCTTTGGAAACACCATATATTTT; V gene: TRBV4-1; D gene: NA; clone size: NA; J gene: TRBJ1-3
CDR3 protein: CASAGFSGNTIYF; CDR3 DNA: TGTGCCAGCGCAGGGTTCTCTGGAAACACCATATATTTT; V gene: TRBV2; D gene: NA; clone size: NA; J gene: TRBJ1-3
CDR3 protein: CAIMTGTSGGQTYEQYF; CDR3 DNA: TGTGCCATCATGACCGGGACTAGCGGGGGTCAAACCTACGAGCAGTACTTC; V gene: TRBV10-3; D gene: TRBD2; clone size: NA; J gene: TRBJ2-7
CDR3 protein: CASSQEGTVQNIQYF; CDR3 DNA: TGTGCCAGCAGCCAAGAGGGGACAGTCCAAAACATTCAGTACTTC; V gene: TRBV14; D gene: TRBD1; clone size: NA; J gene: TRBJ2-4
CDR3 protein: CASVAGTGLISYNSPLHF; CDR3 DNA: TGTGCCAGCGTAGCCGGGACAGGGTTAATTTCCTATAATTCACCCCTCCACTTT; V gene: TRBV2; D gene: TRBD1; clone size: NA; J gene: TRBJ1-6
CDR3 protein: CASSPQGGYQETQYF; CDR3 DNA: TGTGCCAGCAGCCCACAGGGGGGGTACCAAGAGACCCAGTACTTC; V gene: TRBV9; D gene: NA; clone size: NA; J gene: TRBJ2-5
CDR3 protein: CASSLGQVSNQPQHF; CDR3 DNA: TGTGCCAGCAGCTTGGGACAGGTGAGCAATCAGCCCCAGCATTTT; V gene: TRBV7-9; D gene: TRBD1; clone size: NA; J gene: TRBJ1-5
CDR3 protein: CASSQGSYRSGNTIYF; CDR3 DNA: TGTGCCAGCAGCCAGGGCAGTTACCGATCTGGAAACACCATATATTTT; V gene: TRBV3-1/TRBV3-2; D gene: NA; clone size: NA; J gene: TRBJ1-3
CDR3 protein: CASSLVRTASSYEQYF; CDR3 DNA: TGTGCCAGCAGCTTAGTAAGGACAGCGAGCTCCTACGAGCAGTACTTC; V gene: TRBV11-1; D gene: NA; clone size: NA; J gene: TRBJ2-7
CDR3 protein: CASSFIAGGNYNEQFF; CDR3 DNA: TGTGCCAGCAGTTTTATTGCGGGGGGGAACTACAATGAGCAGTTCTTC; V gene: TRBV28; D gene: TRBD2; clone size: NA; J gene: TRBJ2-1
CDR3 protein: CASSQASGLSYGYTF; CDR3 DNA: TGTGCCAGCAGCCAAGCGTCAGGGCTGAGCTATGGCTACACCTTC; V gene: TRBV3-1/TRBV3-2; D gene: NA; clone size: NA; J gene: TRBJ1-2
CDR3 protein: CASSTQAFNYGYTF; CDR3 DNA: TGTGCCAGTAGTACACAGGCATTTAACTATGGCTACACCTTC; V gene: TRBV19; D gene: NA; clone size: NA; J gene: TRBJ1-2
CDR3 protein: CASSPYPIVRSNQPQHF; CDR3 DNA: TGTGCCAGCTCACCGTACCCCATAGTTAGAAGCAATCAGCCCCAGCATTTT; V gene: TRBV18; D gene: NA; clone size: NA; J gene: TRBJ1-5
CDR3 protein: CASSHGWGQGAFYEQFF; CDR3 DNA: TGCGCCAGCAGCCATGGCTGGGGACAGGGGGCTTTTTATGAGCAGTTCTTC; V gene: TRBV4-1; D gene: TRBD1; clone size: NA; J gene: TRBJ2-1
CDR3 protein: CASSPSGAHTQYF; CDR3 DNA: TGTGCCAGCAGTCCTAGTGGGGCACATACGCAGTATTTT; V gene: TRBV12-3/TRBV12-4; D gene: NA; clone size: NA; J gene: TRBJ2-3
CDR3 protein: CASSSTGSQETQYF; CDR3 DNA: TGTGCCAGCAGTTCAACAGGTAGCCAAGAGACCCAGTACTTC; V gene: TRBV27; D gene: NA; clone size: NA; J gene: TRBJ2-5
CDR3 protein: CASSLASGGGSYNSPLHF; CDR3 DNA: TGCGCCAGCAGCTTGGCATCGGGGGGAGGCTCCTATAATTCACCCCTCCACTTT; V gene: TRBV5-1; D gene: NA; clone size: NA; J gene: TRBJ1-6
CDR3 protein: CASSLGETGTGDEKLFF; CDR3 DNA: TGCGCCAGCAGCTTGGGGGAAACCGGGACAGGGGATGAAAAACTGTTTTTT; V gene: TRBV5-1; D gene: TRBD1; clone size: NA; J gene: TRBJ1-4
CDR3 protein: CASSDRDRAYNEQFF; CDR3 DNA: TGTGCCAGTAGTGACCGGGACAGGGCATACAATGAGCAGTTCTTC; V gene: TRBV19; D gene: TRBD1; clone size: NA; J gene: TRBJ2-1
CDR3 protein: CASSAGTGGYEQYF; CDR3 DNA: TGTGCCAGCAGTGCGGGGACAGGGGGCTACGAGCAGTACTTC; V gene: TRBV27; D gene: TRBD1; clone size: NA; J gene: TRBJ2-7
CDR3 protein: CASSLVGTGNNSPLHF; CDR3 DNA: TGTGCCAGCAGCTTAGTCGGGACAGGAAATAATTCACCCCTCCACTTT; V gene: TRBV7-9; D gene: TRBD1; clone size: NA; J gene: TRBJ1-6
CDR3 protein: CASSSQGDSYGYTF; CDR3 DNA: TGTGCCAGCAGCTCACAGGGTGATAGCTATGGCTACACCTTC; V gene: TRBV7-9; D gene: NA; clone size: NA; J gene: TRBJ1-2
CDR3 protein: CASSLFDNRDRTPF; CDR3 DNA: TGTGCCAGCAGCTTATTCGACAACCGGGACAGGACCCCCTTC; V gene: TRBV7-9; D gene: TRBD1; clone size: NA; J gene: TRBJ2-7
CDR3 protein: CASRISTGLNYGYTF; CDR3 DNA: TGTGCCAGCAGAATATCGACAGGGCTCAACTATGGCTACACCTTC; V gene: TRBV28; D gene: TRBD1; clone size: NA; J gene: TRBJ1-2
CDR3 protein: CACAAVLGRVGTEAFF; CDR3 DNA: TGTGCCTGTGCGGCCGTACTCGGCAGGGTGGGCACTGAAGCTTTCTTT; V gene: TRBV12-1; D gene: NA; clone size: NA; J gene: TRBJ1-1
CDR3 protein: CASRSTVNYGYTF; CDR3 DNA: TGTGCCAGCAGATCGACAGTTAACTATGGCTACACCTTC; V gene: TRBV5-4; D gene: NA; clone size: NA; J gene: TRBJ1-2
CDR3 protein: CASSQVGTAVGTDTQYF; CDR3 DNA: TGTGCCAGCAGCCAAGTGGGGACAGCCGTTGGCACAGATACGCAGTATTTT; V gene: TRBV3-1/TRBV3-2; D gene: TRBD1; clone size: once; J gene: TRBJ2-3
CDR3 protein: CATSRDAGGTYGYTF; CDR3 DNA: TGTGCCACCAGCAGAGATGCAGGGGGTACCTATGGCTACACCTTC; V gene: TRBV15; D gene: TRBD1; clone size: NA; J gene: TRBJ1-2
CDR3 protein: CASMEILYSNQPQHF; CDR3 DNA: TGTGCCAGCATGGAGATACTATATAGCAATCAGCCCCAGCATTTT; V gene: TRBV6-5; D gene: NA; clone size: NA; J gene: TRBJ1-5
CDR3 protein: CASSTSSGNYNEQFF; CDR3 DNA: TGTGCCAGCAGCACCTCTAGCGGGAATTACAATGAGCAGTTCTTC; V gene: TRBV11-2; D gene: TRBD2; clone size: NA; J gene: TRBJ2-1
CDR3 protein: CASKPWTGEVGSNEKLFF; CDR3 DNA: TGCGCCAGCAAACCTTGGACAGGGGAAGTCGGGTCTAATGAAAAACTGTTTTTT; V gene: TRBV4-1; D gene: TRBD1; clone size: NA; J gene: TRBJ1-4